The 32 T cell receptor beta chains in this list originate from one sample, sequenced in a study of T cell responses to AZD1222 COVID-19 vaccine. Using immunoSEQ multiplex PCR, the repertoire was profiled, and TCRdb retains in-frame clones only, with some absent. The repertoire includes 120,000 or so clones, roughly 90% of them detected once, and around 1.5% sits in the top ten. Sequences were derived from peripheral blood, sampled on day 0 of AZD1222 vaccination. The receptors come from an adult in good health.

This clone came up a few times. The chain carries TRBV14 and TRBJ2-3; D perhaps matches TRBD2 (6 bases). Germline CDR1 and CDR2: SGHDN and FVKESK. Between the trimmed V and J ends, which lost 5 bases and 3 bases, there was a span of 21 bases. The CDR3 covers 17 residues. The CDR3 DNA follows: TGTGCCAGCAGCAGAAGCCTAGCGTCCTTATGGACAGATACGCAGTATTTT. Translating it yields CASSRSLASLWTDTQYF. Variable domain in full (rest from reference TRBV14 and TRBJ2-3): EAGVTQFPSHSVIEKGQTVTLRCDPISGHDNLYWYRRVMGKEIKFLLHFVKESKQDESGMPNNRFLAERTGGTYSTLKVQPAELEDSGVYFCASSRSLASLWTDTQYFGPGTRLTVL.

The CDR3 reads CASSQDRAGGYYGYTF. CDR3 sequence (DNA): TGCGCCAGCAGCCAAGATAGGGCAGGGGGCTACTATGGCTACACCTTC. V is TRBV4-3 and J is TRBJ1-2, with 8 bases fitting TRBD1. The CDR3 runs to 16 residues. Germline V lookup: CDR1 LGHNA, CDR2 YSLEER. The V and J ends lost 0 bases and 3 bases, in that order; junction bases with no gene match: 6.

J is TRBJ2-7 and V is TRBV28; TRBD2 might be the D (5 bases). The CDR3 contains 14 residues. The ends were cut back, 6 bases at V and 5 bases at J, with 17 bases in the middle. In germline, CDR1 is MDHEN, CDR2 SYDVKM. The CDR3 protein is CASRGSRAWDEQYF. The CDR3 nucleotides are TGTGCCAGCAGGGGGAGTCGGGCATGGGACGAGCAGTACTTC.

This chain uses TRBV19 with TRBJ1-2; no reliable D call. This CDR3 has 14 residues. Trimming took 0 bases from V and 4 from J, leaving 9 bases between them. Germline CDR1 and CDR2: LNHDA and SQIVND (reference sequence). The CDR3 region is CASSIEPNVYGYTF. The CDR3 nucleotides read TGTGCCAGTAGTATAGAACCGAATGTCTATGGCTACACCTTC.

The J gene is TRBJ1-1, the V gene TRBV20-1; D not resolved. V was shortened by 3 bases and J by 0 bases, with 8 bases between the two germline ends. CDR3 length: 13 residues. The germline V gene has CDR1 DFQATT and CDR2 SNEGSKA (reference sequence). The CDR3 here is CSASGSLNTEAFF. The DNA for the CDR3 is TGCAGTGCTAGTGGCAGCCTGAACACTGAAGCTTTCTTT.

This clone appeared once. This chain links TRBV6-5 with TRBJ2-6, with 8 bases identical to TRBD1. The CDR3 loop spans 15 amino acids. Germline trimming cut 1 base from V and 5 bases from J; bases unmatched to any gene: 1. The V gene's germline CDR1 is MNHEY and CDR2 SVGAGI. CDR3 DNA: TGTGCCAGCAGTTACTACAGGGGGAGGGCCAACGTCCTGACTTTC. Its translation: CASSYYRGRANVLTF.

The V and J genes are TRBV19 and TRBJ1-5; D may be TRBD1 (5 bases). CDR3 size: 16 residues. CDR1 LNHDA and CDR2 SQIVND come from the germline V gene (reference sequence). Trimming removed 0 bases at V and 3 bases at J, with 12 bases between. The CDR3 is CASSIELGGSNQPQHF. Here the CDR3 DNA reads TGTGCCAGTAGTATAGAATTGGGGGGTTCCAATCAGCCCCAGCATTTT.

The V call is TRBV9, the J call TRBJ2-1; 9 nucleotides match TRBD2. Germline lookup yields CDR1 SGDLS and CDR2 YYNGEE. V gave up 4 bases and J gave up 4 bases; unmatched junction bases: 6. CDR3 length: 15 amino acids. The CDR3 sequence is CASSHGGGGYNEQFF. CDR3 sequence (DNA): TGTGCCAGCAGCCATGGCGGGGGGGGATACAATGAGCAGTTCTTC.

The chain joins TRBV19 to TRBJ2-3; no firm D call. In germline, CDR1 is LNHDA, CDR2 SQIVND (reference sequence). V lost 3 bases to trimming and J lost 0 bases, with 7 bases between them. This CDR3 region has 14 residues. The CDR3 DNA sequence: TGTGCCAGTAGTATCTTCTCTAGCACAGATACGCAGTATTTT. Translating it yields CASSIFSSTDTQYF.

The V gene is TRBV7-9, the J gene TRBJ1-1; a possible D gene is TRBD1 (5 bases). V was clipped by 5 bases and J by 1 base, with 17 bases between them. Germline V gives CDR1 SEHNR, CDR2 FQNEAQ (reference sequence). The CDR3 has 16 amino acids. The CDR3, as DNA: TGTGCCAGCAGCGGAGATACAGGTTCTGCGAACACTGAAGCTTTCTTT. Protein sequence: CASSGDTGSANTEAFF.

This clone has a single count. This chain uses TRBV2 with TRBJ1-5; the D is unclear. Trimming shortened V by 4 bases and J by 7 bases, and 14 bases separated the two germline ends. The CDR3 has 14 residues. Looked up from germline, CDR1 is SNHLY and CDR2 is FYNNEI. The CDR3, as DNA: TGTGCCAGCAGTGGAGGTCGTACGTGGCAGCCCCAGCATTTT. This codes for CASSGGRTWQPQHF.

The V call is TRBV6-5, the J call TRBJ2-7; D remains ambiguous. This CDR3 is built from 13 residues. Deletions cut 0 bases from V and 3 bases from J, with 6 bases between. Germline CDR1 MNHEY, CDR2 SVGAGI. CDR3 protein: CASSYSTSYEQYF. CDR3 in DNA: TGTGCCAGCAGTTACTCGACCAGCTACGAGCAGTACTTC.

The chain combines TRBV7-9 with TRBJ2-1; TRBD2 matches at 10 bases. V dropped 6 bases and J dropped 7; count of bases not matched to a gene: 9. The V gene's germline CDR1 is SEHNR and CDR2 FQNEAQ (reference sequence). There are 15 residues in the CDR3. The CDR3: CASRPTSGAGNEQFF. The CDR3 region has the DNA TGTGCCAGCAGGCCCACTAGCGGGGCCGGGAATGAGCAGTTCTTC. The entire variable domain, with the rest obtained from reference TRBV7-9 and TRBJ2-1, is as follows: DTGVSQNPRHKITKRGQNVTFRCDPISEHNRLYWYRQTLGQGPEFLTYFQNEAQLEKSRLLSDRFSAERPKGSFSTLEIQRTEQGDSAMYLCASRPTSGAGNEQFFGPGTRLTVL.

The chain's CDR3 is CASSFVAGLQETQYF. The CDR3 nucleotides read TGTGCCAGCAGCTTTGTAGCGGGACTACAAGAGACCCAGTACTTC. The chain employs TRBV11-2 and TRBJ2-5; 8 nucleotides align to TRBD2. V lost 3 bases to trimming and J lost 2 bases; unmatched junction nucleotides: 5. Germline assignment: CDR1 SGHAT and CDR2 FQNNGV. The CDR3 is made up of 15 amino acids.

V and J are TRBV19 and TRBJ2-7, with D tentatively TRBD1 or TRBD2 (5 bases each). Germline V gene data show CDR1 as LNHDA and CDR2 as SQIVND (reference sequence). There are 15 residues in the CDR3. V lost 7 bases, J lost 2 bases, and 18 bases lay in between. CDR3 amino acids: CASTPSGTAPYEQYF. CDR3 nucleotides: TGTGCCAGTACCCCCTCCGGGACGGCACCCTACGAGCAGTACTTC.

This clone was counted a few times. This rearrangement joins TRBV19 to TRBJ1-2; D is undetermined. V lost 9 bases and J lost 4, with 12 bases in between. CDR3 length equals 12 residues. Germline CDR1 LNHDA, CDR2 SQIVND (reference sequence). In nucleotides, the CDR3 is TGTGCCAGCTATTCGACGTTCTATGGCTACACCTTC. Amino acid sequence: CASYSTFYGYTF.

This chain connects TRBV9 to TRBJ2-7; D is possibly TRBD2 (6 bases). This CDR3 spans 14 amino acids. Germline CDR1 is SGDLS and CDR2 is YYNGEE. The V gene lost 3 bases and the J gene lost 1 base, with 11 bases spanning the gap. The CDR3 here is CASSGPSESYEQYF. In DNA form, the CDR3 reads TGTGCCAGCAGCGGCCCTAGCGAGTCCTACGAGCAGTACTTC. The full variable domain, with the rest looked up from reference TRBV9 and TRBJ2-7, is DSGVTQTPKHLITATGQRVTLRCSPRSGDLSVYWYQQSLDQGLQFLIQYYNGEERAKGNILERFSAQQFPDLHSELNLSSLELGDSALYFCASSGPSESYEQYFGPGTRLTVT.

The chain combines TRBV19 with TRBJ1-4; TRBD1 aligns across 7 bases. CDR1 and CDR2 (germline): LNHDA, SQIVND (reference sequence). CDR3 length equals 15 residues. J lost 7 bases, V lost 4 bases, and 9 bases had no gene match. CDR3 sequence (DNA): TGTGCCAGTAGTAAGGGGGCCGGTGCGGGTGAAAAACTGTTTTTT. Its translation is CASSKGAGAGEKLFF.

The chain combines TRBV28 with TRBJ1-5; perhaps TRBD1 as D (5 bases). Germline lookup yields CDR1 MDHEN and CDR2 SYDVKM. The CDR3 covers 13 residues. V lost 6 bases and J 4 bases, leaving 10 bases between the germline ends. CDR3: CASRQDSNQPQHF. The CDR3 bases are TGTGCCAGCAGACAAGACAGTAATCAGCCCCAGCATTTT.

The chain joins TRBV5-1 to TRBJ2-7; possible D gene TRBD1, 6 bases. Germline CDR1 SGHRS, CDR2 YFSETQ. V was cut by 2 bases and J by 3 bases, with 9 bases left in between. CDR3 size: 13 residues. Here the CDR3 DNA reads TGCGCCAGCAGCTTTGGACAGCTCTACGAGCAGTACTTC. This codes for CASSFGQLYEQYF. The complete variable domain, with remaining parts taken from reference TRBV5-1 and TRBJ2-7, reads KAGVTQTPRYLIKTRGQQVTLSCSPISGHRSVSWYQQTPGQGLQFLFEYFSETQRNKGNFPGRFSGRQFSNSRSEMNVSTLELGDSALYLCASSFGQLYEQYFGPGTRLTVT.

This rearrangement joins TRBV6-2 or TRBV6-3 to TRBJ2-7; D call uncertain. Trimming cost V 5 bases and J 4 bases, with 6 bases left between them. Germline CDR1 is MNHEY and CDR2 is SVGEGT. The CDR3 is 11 amino acids. The DNA for the CDR3 is TGTGCCAGCAGTAGACAATACGAGCAGTACTTC. It specifies CASSRQYEQYF.

This clone is a singleton in its sample. The chain carries TRBV6-1 and TRBJ2-5, with unresolved D. Trimming pared 0 bases from V and 5 bases from J, leaving 13 bases between. Germline CDR1 is MNHNS and CDR2 is SASEGT. This CDR3 is 15 amino acids long. Here the CDR3 DNA reads TGTGCCAGCAGTGAAGCGCAAGGAGCGTGGGAGACCCAGTACTTC. Encoded protein: CASSEAQGAWETQYF.

This rearrangement joins TRBV18 to TRBJ2-7; D is tentatively TRBD1 or TRBD2 (5 bases each). The V gene lost 5 bases and the J gene lost 3 bases, with 11 bases spanning the gap. Germline values: CDR1 KGHSH, CDR2 LQKENI. This CDR3 region has 13 residues. This chain's CDR3 is CASSLGDLYEQYF. CDR3 coding DNA: TGTGCCAGCTCATTAGGGGACCTCTACGAGCAGTACTTC.

V is TRBV6-5 and J is TRBJ2-7, with a weak D call TRBD1 (5 bases). Germline V CDR1 and CDR2: MNHEY, SVGAGI. The V gene lost 0 bases and the J gene lost 0 bases, with 12 bases spanning the gap. The CDR3 is made up of 16 amino acids. The CDR3 nucleotides are TGTGCCAGCAGTTACTCGAGTTACAGGTACTCCTACGAGCAGTACTTC. This translates into CASSYSSYRYSYEQYF.

J is TRBJ2-7 and V is TRBV19, with no clear D. V gave up 3 bases and J gave up 3 bases, with 18 bases separating them. Germline V gene data show CDR1 as LNHDA and CDR2 as SQIVND (reference sequence). The CDR3 runs 16 residues. The CDR3 nucleotides read TGTGCCAGTAGTATTGTGGCAGGACCTTCTAACTACGAGCAGTACTTC. Translation: CASSIVAGPSNYEQYF.

The chain couples TRBV7-3 to TRBJ2-1, with 7 bases identical to TRBD2. V lost 4 bases to trimming and J lost 2 bases; unmatched junction nucleotides: 5. The CDR3 extends over 15 amino acids. Germline CDR1 reads SGHTA; CDR2 reads FQGTGA. The CDR3 DNA reads TGTGCCAGCAGCTCTGGGAGCGGGGCCTACAATGAGCAGTTCTTC. This gives the protein CASSSGSGAYNEQFF.

The V and J genes are TRBV28 and TRBJ2-7; perhaps TRBD1 as D (5 bases). The germline CDR1 and CDR2 sequences are MDHEN and SYDVKM. The germline V and J ends were trimmed by 5 bases and 2 bases, with 13 bases remaining between them. The CDR3 is made up of 14 amino acids. The CDR3 sequence: CASSGRGKAYEQYF. The CDR3 DNA follows: TGTGCCAGCAGTGGTAGGGGAAAGGCCTACGAGCAGTACTTC.

This sequence joins TRBV14 and TRBJ2-2, with D tentatively TRBD1 or TRBD2 (5 bases each). This CDR3 comprises 14 residues. The germline V and J ends were trimmed by 1 base and 7 bases, with 10 bases remaining between them. Germline CDR1 is SGHDN and CDR2 is FVKESK. This CDR3 reads CASSQAMGDGELFF. The CDR3 DNA is TGTGCCAGCAGCCAAGCAATGGGGGACGGGGAGCTGTTTTTT.

The chain carries TRBV6-5 and TRBJ1-5, with unresolved D. The CDR3 runs 14 residues. Germline loops: CDR1 MNHEY, CDR2 SVGAGI. The V gene lost 4 bases and the J gene lost 0 bases, with 7 bases spanning the gap. The CDR3 spells CASSFGSSNQPQHF. The CDR3 DNA reads as TGTGCCAGCAGTTTTGGCAGTAGCAATCAGCCCCAGCATTTT.

The rearrangement joins TRBV7-8 to TRBJ2-1; no reliable D call. The germline V gene has CDR1 SGHVS and CDR2 FQNEAQ. CDR3 length: 19 residues. V lost 0 bases, J lost 3 bases, and 21 bases lay in between. The CDR3 here is CASSLARLGPPLHYNEQFF. CDR3 nucleotides: TGTGCCAGCAGCTTAGCGCGGCTAGGCCCTCCACTACACTACAATGAGCAGTTCTTC.

The V call is TRBV5-1, the J call TRBJ1-4, with a weak D call TRBD1 (6 bases). Germline V gene data show CDR1 as SGHRS and CDR2 as YFSETQ. V was clipped by 4 bases and J by 8 bases, with 30 bases between them. The CDR3 is 19 residues long. This chain's CDR3 is CASSLGGHLSQTRYEKLFF. CDR3 nucleotide sequence: TGCGCCAGCAGCCTAGGGGGACACCTCTCCCAGACCCGTTACGAAAAACTGTTTTTT.

For this clone: Compared with germline, one end of the junction differs, possibly owing to a read error. V usage is TRBV27 and J usage is TRBJ2-4, with 9 positions matching TRBD1. Per germline, CDR1 MNHEY and CDR2 SMNVEV (reference sequence). The CDR3 is 13 residues long. The CDR3 nucleotides are TGTGCCAGCAGTAAGAACAGGGGGCCGAATCTGCACTTC. It yields the protein CASSKNRGPNLHF.